These 25 T cell receptor beta chains share one sample of origin, sequenced in a study of T-cell reconstitution after alpha-beta-depleted transplantation in children. The authors prepared the TCRbeta library with unique molecular identifiers. TCRdb itself ran the PCR reads through MiXCR, one entry per CDR3 protein. The table includes 750,000 to 950,000 distinct CDR3 sequences, roughly 16% detected once. The sequences come from PBMCs, mostly from graft donor cells, collected 360 days after TCRalphabeta/CD19-depleted stem cell transplant. The receptors were sampled from a male patient aged 10-17 years who had a stem cell transplant for acute lymphoblastic leukemia, so the T cells may come from the graft donor.

This clonotype has more than one count but fewer than ten. The rearrangement links TRBV7-3 to TRBJ1-4; weak D call: TRBD1 (5 bases). The CDR3 length is 15 residues. V lost 2 bases to trimming and J lost 7 bases, with 14 bases between them. Germline V gene sequence: CDR1 SGHTA, CDR2 FQGTGA. This CDR3 reads CASSLGGGVSEKLFF. CDR3 DNA: TGTGCCAGCAGCTTAGGGGGGGGAGTAAGTGAAAAACTGTTTTTT.

This clonotype was seen only a few times. The CDR3 sequence: CAIRVTGGRNEQYF. In DNA form, the CDR3 reads TGTGCCATCAGGGTAACAGGGGGCAGAAACGAGCAGTACTTC. The chain carries TRBV10-3 and TRBJ2-7; 9 bases line up with TRBD1. The CDR3 totals 14 residues. V dropped 6 bases and J dropped 5; count of bases not matched to a gene: 8. Germline V gene data show CDR1 as ENHRY and CDR2 as SYGVKD.

This clonotype was observed a few times. The chain combines TRBV6-2 or TRBV6-3 with TRBJ2-1, with 10 positions matching TRBD2. The CDR3 spans 15 residues. V trimming: 6 bases; J trimming: 2 bases; junction bases outside the gene matches: 4. The germline V gene encodes CDR1 MNHEY and CDR2 SVGEGT. The CDR3 region has the DNA TGTGCCAGCAGAGAAGGACTAGCGGCCTACAATGAGCAGTTCTTC. Encoded protein: CASREGLAAYNEQFF.

The chain couples TRBV10-3 to TRBJ1-5, with a tentative D call TRBD1 (6 bases). Germline V gives CDR1 ENHRY, CDR2 SYGVKD. The CDR3 is 15 residues long. Trimming stripped 6 bases from V and 1 base from J, with 13 bases between. The CDR3 sequence: CAIRRDGTSNQPQHF. CDR3 DNA sequence: TGTGCCATCAGGCGGGACGGGACAAGCAATCAGCCCCAGCATTTT.

J is TRBJ2-7 and V is TRBV4-2, with 10 bases identical to TRBD1. The V gene's germline CDR1 is LGHNA and CDR2 YNFKEQ. Trimming cost V 2 bases and J 5 bases; bases outside gene matches: 9. CDR3 size: 16 residues. CDR3 loop: CASSQTPDRGDNEQYF. Here the CDR3 DNA reads TGTGCCAGCAGCCAAACCCCGGACAGGGGGGACAACGAGCAGTACTTC.

This clonotype occurred a few times. This sequence joins TRBV3-1 and TRBJ2-1; 8 bases map to TRBD2. The CDR3 spans 18 residues. The V and J ends lost 0 bases and 3 bases, in that order; junction bases with no gene match: 10. Germline CDR1 LGHDT, CDR2 YNNKEL (reference sequence). In DNA form, the CDR3 reads TGTGCCAGCAGCCAAGATCACCCCAAACTAGCGGTCTACAATGAGCAGTTCTTC. Translated: CASSQDHPKLAVYNEQFF.

V gene TRBV4-2 combines with J gene TRBJ2-7, with 9 bases aligning to TRBD1. The CDR3 extends over 17 amino acids. The germline CDR1 and CDR2 sequences are LGHNA and YNFKEQ. V lost 1 base, J lost 1 base, and 8 bases stayed unmatched. The CDR3, as DNA: TGTGCCAGCAGCCAAGCCACCTGGGACAGGGTGTCCTACGAGCAGTACTTC. Protein: CASSQATWDRVSYEQYF.

The rearrangement joins TRBV6-4 to TRBJ1-1; D unclear. V lost 6 bases, J lost 0 bases, and 11 bases lay in between. This CDR3 comprises 14 residues. Germline assignment: CDR1 MRHNA and CDR2 SNTAGT. For the CDR3, the DNA is TGTGCCAGCAGCCCGGATGCCGTGAACACTGAAGCTTTCTTT. Its protein product is CASSPDAVNTEAFF.

The chain recombines TRBV28 with TRBJ2-2; the D is unclear. Germline CDR1 is MDHEN and CDR2 is SYDVKM. The CDR3 has 13 amino acids. The V gene lost 5 bases and the J gene lost 6 bases, with 10 bases spanning the gap. DNA of the CDR3: TGTGCCAGCAGTCGAGAACACGCCGGGGAGCTGTTTTTT. Amino acid sequence: CASSREHAGELFF.

The table lists this clonotype with a few counts. V and J are TRBV9 and TRBJ2-3; D is uncertain. The CDR3 runs to 16 residues. The germline V gene encodes CDR1 SGDLS and CDR2 YYNGEE. V gave up 0 bases and J gave up 0 bases, with 11 bases separating them. The CDR3 DNA reads TGTGCCAGCAGCGTAGGACGGTCCTGGAGCACAGATACGCAGTATTTT. It yields the protein CASSVGRSWSTDTQYF.

The chain joins TRBV6-6 to TRBJ1-1, with 7 nucleotides matching TRBD1. Per germline, CDR1 MNHNY and CDR2 SVGAGI (reference sequence). This CDR3 is 10 amino acids long. Trimming cost V 10 bases and J 10 bases; bases outside gene matches: 6. CDR3 bases: TGTGCCACGCCACAGGGGTCAGCTTTCTTT. It translates to CATPQGSAFF.

This clonotype was counted ten times or more. V is TRBV7-6 and J is TRBJ2-7; TRBD2 matches at 7 bases. Looked up from germline, CDR1 is SGHVS and CDR2 is FNYEAQ. V shed 3 bases and J 5 bases; nucleotides not matched to a gene: 13. The CDR3 is 16 amino acids. CDR3 coding DNA: TGTGCCAGCAGCTTTACTTCCGCGGGAGTCTACCACGAGCAGTACTTC. Amino acids: CASSFTSAGVYHEQYF.

This sequence joins TRBV9 and TRBJ2-7; tentatively, D is TRBD2 (7 bases). CDR3 size: 11 residues. Trimming removed 3 bases at V and 12 bases at J, with 13 bases between. Per germline, CDR1 SGDLS and CDR2 YYNGEE. The CDR3 DNA reads TGTGCCAGCAGCGCTCAGGGGAGGGTGTACTTC. Translation gives CASSAQGRVYF. Based on the CDR3 plus reference TRBV9 and TRBJ2-7, the full variable domain is DSGVTQTPKHLITATGQRVTLRCSPRSGDLSVYWYQQSLDQGLQFLIQYYNGEERAKGNILERFSAQQFPDLHSELNLSSLELGDSALYFCASSAQGRVYFGPGTRLTVT.

This clonotype was found a few times. The chain links TRBV7-8 to TRBJ1-4; D is unclear. The CDR3 covers 15 residues. The V gene lost 6 bases and the J gene lost 3 bases, with 14 bases spanning the gap. Germline assignment: CDR1 SGHVS and CDR2 FQNEAQ. The CDR3 DNA reads as TGTGCCAGCAGGGCTCGCGGCTCCCCTAATGAAAAACTGTTTTTT. Translation gives CASRARGSPNEKLFF.

This clonotype was recorded a few times. The J gene is TRBJ2-7, the V gene TRBV20-1, with 10 bases aligning to TRBD2. Trimming took 3 bases from V and 2 from J; bases not matched to a gene: 4. The germline V gene has CDR1 DFQATT and CDR2 SNEGSKA (reference sequence). The CDR3 is 14 residues long. CDR3: CSASPSGSAYEQYF. Here the CDR3 DNA reads TGCAGTGCTAGTCCTAGCGGGAGCGCCTACGAGCAGTACTTC.

The chain uses TRBV5-6 and TRBJ2-7; D remains ambiguous. V lost 4 bases and J 7 bases, leaving 12 bases between the germline ends. This CDR3 comprises 12 residues. Per germline, CDR1 SGHDT and CDR2 YYEEEE. CDR3 sequence reads: CASSEGLMEQYF. The CDR3 DNA reads as TGTGCCAGCAGCGAAGGGTTGATGGAGCAGTACTTC.

The chain has TRBV27 and TRBJ2-7; TRBD1 agrees at 11 bases. The J segment lost 5 bases and the V segment lost 4 bases, leaving 4 bases of the junction unmatched. The CDR3 runs to 14 residues. Germline lookup yields CDR1 MNHEY and CDR2 SMNVEV (reference sequence). DNA for the CDR3: TGTGCCAGCAGTTGGACAGGGGGCCCCCACGAGCAGTACTTC. Translated: CASSWTGGPHEQYF.

This clonotype has more than one count but fewer than ten. V gene TRBV29-1 combines with J gene TRBJ2-1; 10 nucleotides match TRBD1. The J segment lost 4 bases and the V segment lost 2 bases, leaving 2 bases of the junction unmatched. The CDR3 has 14 residues. Germline-derived CDR1 and CDR2 are SQVTM and ANQGSEA. CDR3 bases: TGCAGCGTTGAACCGGGACAGGGGTACAATGAGCAGTTCTTC. This codes for CSVEPGQGYNEQFF.

This CDR3 is CASEFGTPNTEAFF. In nucleotides, the CDR3 is TGTGCCAGCGAATTCGGGACGCCGAACACTGAAGCTTTCTTT. V and J are TRBV19 and TRBJ1-1; D possibly corresponds to TRBD1 (5 bases). The V end was cut by 9 bases, the J end by 1 base, with 15 bases between. The germline V gene encodes CDR1 LNHDA and CDR2 SQIVND (reference sequence). The CDR3 is 14 residues long.

The V and J genes are TRBV7-2 and TRBJ2-3, with 7 bases lining up with TRBD1. CDR3 length equals 16 residues. V dropped 1 base and J dropped 8; count of bases not matched to a gene: 12. CDR1 is SGHTA and CDR2 is FQGNSA in the germline V gene. The CDR3 here is CASSLVGGPKPLTQYF. The CDR3 DNA reads TGTGCCAGCAGCTTAGTAGGGGGCCCCAAGCCACTTACGCAGTATTTT.

This clonotype was detected many times. CDR3 nucleotide sequence: TGTGCCAGCAGTTTCGGGGCAGCGAGCTCCTACGAGCAGTACTTC. Protein product: CASSFGAASSYEQYF. The chain combines TRBV12-3 or TRBV12-4 with TRBJ2-7; D is perhaps TRBD1 or TRBD2 (5 bases each). There are 15 residues in the CDR3. V lost 3 bases and J lost 0, with 12 bases in between.

This clonotype was observed a few times. The chain combines TRBV6-5 with TRBJ2-7, with 7 positions matching TRBD1. The CDR3 consists of 14 residues. Germline V gene lookup returns CDR1 MNHEY and CDR2 SVGAGI. The junction had 4 bases not matched to a gene; V was cut back by 5 bases and J by 0 bases. The CDR3 nucleotides read TGTGCCAGCAGTCGGACAGGATTCTCCTACGAGCAGTACTTC. Protein sequence: CASSRTGFSYEQYF.

The V gene is TRBV9, the J gene TRBJ1-2; TRBD1 aligns across 8 bases. Germline CDR1 and CDR2: SGDLS and YYNGEE. Trimming at V came to 0 bases and at J to 2 bases, leaving 15 bases not matched to a gene. The CDR3 sequence is 19 residues long. The CDR3 loop reads CASSVDQGPTGGDNYGYTF. CDR3 bases: TGTGCCAGCAGCGTAGATCAAGGTCCCACAGGGGGAGACAACTATGGCTACACCTTC.

As for this clonotype: One end of the junction does not line up with germline, which may come from a read error. The chain is built from TRBV29-1 and TRBJ1-2; 7 bases are a match to TRBD1. The CDR3 runs 13 residues. Germline V CDR1 and CDR2: SQVTM, ANQGSEA. The CDR3 loop reads CSFDRVLGYGYSF. CDR3 sequence (DNA): TGCAGCTTTGACAGGGTTCTGGGCTATGGCTACAGCTTC.

V gene TRBV5-1 combines with J gene TRBJ2-5, with D maybe TRBD2 (5 bases). The CDR3 covers 16 residues. With 0 bases removed from V and 3 bases from J, the gap between germline ends came to 15 bases. Per germline, CDR1 SGHRS and CDR2 YFSETQ. The CDR3 nucleotides are TGCGCCAGCAGCTTGGAGGGTTTCGGGAAGGAAGAGACCCAGTACTTC. Translating gives CASSLEGFGKEETQYF.